Listed below are T cell receptor beta chains from one sample, sequenced in a study of T cells in Graves' hyperthyroidism and ophthalmopathy. TCRdb called the multiplex PCR reads again in MiXCR, with one record for every CDR3 protein. The sample includes hundreds of thousands of distinct CDR3 sequences, about 15% of them seen just once. Material: blood. The source of these receptors is a woman younger than 30 with Graves' hyperthyroidism. Both conserved end residues are part of each CDR3. A D gene is named only where the DNA matches it firmly. Rows give clone size only sometimes, using once, few, many, or a class for an expanded clone.

few | TRBJ2-7 | TRBV20-1 | TRBD2 | TGCAGTGCTAGAGATCCGCGTGGGGCTAGCGGACCCTACGAGCAGTACTTC | CSARDPRGASGPYEQYF
many | TRBJ1-3 | TRBV28 | NA | TGTGCCAGCAGCCCCCCCCACGAGAGCTCTGGAAACACCATATATTTT | CASSPPHESSGNTIYF
NA | TRBJ2-1 | TRBV5-5 | TRBD2 | TGTGCCAGCAGCTTGAGGTTGGCTAGCGGGAGGGCTTATGAGCAGTTCTTC | CASSLRLASGRAYEQFF
few | TRBJ1-5 | TRBV6-2/TRBV6-3 | NA | TGTGCCAGCAGCCATTTGGGCGTTCAGCCCCAGCATTTT | CASSHLGVQPQHF
few | TRBJ2-1 | TRBV19 | TRBD2 | TGTGCCAGTAGTCCAGGGACTACTAGAGAGAGCTCCTACAATGAGCAGTTCTTC | CASSPGTTRESSYNEQFF
few | TRBJ2-2 | TRBV5-1 | TRBD2 | TGCGCCAGCAGCATTACACTAGCGGGAGGAACCTGGGAGCTGTTTTTT | CASSITLAGGTWELFF
many | TRBJ2-3 | TRBV27 | TRBD1 | TGTGCCAGCAGTTTGACTATGACAGGGAGATCAGTAAGCACAGATACGCAGTATTTT | CASSLTMTGRSVSTDTQYF
many | TRBJ2-7 | TRBV15 | NA | TGTGCCACCAGCAGAGAGTCTGGCTACGAGCAGTACTTC | CATSRESGYEQYF
few | TRBJ1-2 | TRBV28 | NA | TGTGCCAGCGATTCGCCGGACAGCCAGCTCTACACCTTC | CASDSPDSQLYTF
many | TRBJ1-2 | TRBV19 | TRBD1 | TGTGCCAGTAGTCCTCGGACAGGGGGCGACTATGGCTACACCTTC | CASSPRTGGDYGYTF
many | TRBJ1-1 | TRBV3-1 | NA | TGTGCCAGCAGCCAAGATACAGCTAACACTGAAGCTTTCTTT | CASSQDTANTEAFF
few | TRBJ2-1 | TRBV7-2 | NA | TGTGCCAGCAGTCTACAGGCTTTCTTATACAATGAGCAGTTCTTC | CASSLQAFLYNEQFF
NA | TRBJ1-5 | TRBV6-2/TRBV6-3 | NA | TGTGCCAGCAGAACCGGGATTTATCAGCCCCAGCATTTT | CASRTGIYQPQHF
NA | TRBJ2-3 | TRBV12-3/TRBV12-4 | TRBD1 | TGTGCCAGCAGTCAGGGGGTATGGGCAGATACGCAGTATTTT | CASSQGVWADTQYF
many | TRBJ2-7 | TRBV20-1 | TRBD1 | TGCAGTGCTAGATCCAGGGGGTGGGACGAGCAGTACTTC | CSARSRGWDEQYF
many | TRBJ2-7 | TRBV28 | TRBD2 | TGTGCCAGCAGATCTAGCGGGAACATCGAGCAGTACTTC | CASRSSGNIEQYF
many | TRBJ2-1 | TRBV12-3/TRBV12-4 | TRBD2 | TGTGCCAGCAGTCCCCCTAGCGGGAGGTCCTACAATGAGCAGTTCTTC | CASSPPSGRSYNEQFF
many | TRBJ2-2 | TRBV24-1 | TRBD1 | TGTGCCACCAGTGATTTAGGGCAGGGGGCTGTGGACACCGGGGAGCTGTTTTTT | CATSDLGQGAVDTGELFF
many | TRBJ2-7 | TRBV4-2 | TRBD2 | TGTGCCAGCAGCCAAGAACCGGGAGGCCCATACGAGCAGTACTTC | CASSQEPGGPYEQYF
many | TRBJ2-7 | TRBV2 | TRBD1 | TGTGCCAGCCGCCGACAGGGGGCGATGGTGTACGAGCAGTACTTC | CASRRQGAMVYEQYF
many | TRBJ2-1 | TRBV6-1 | NA | TGTGCCAGCACTCAGGACTACGACTCCTACAATGAGCAGTTCTTC | CASTQDYDSYNEQFF
few | TRBJ2-1 | TRBV30 | NA | TGTGCCTGGACCTCGGGACCCAGTGGAAGCTCCTACAATGAGCAGTTCTTC | CAWTSGPSGSSYNEQFF
NA | TRBJ2-1 | TRBV11-2 | NA | TGTGCCAGCAGCTCGACCAAGGACTTGCCAAAGGGAGGCAATGAGCAGTTCTTC | CASSSTKDLPKGGNEQFF
many | TRBJ2-2 | TRBV28 | TRBD2 | TGTGCCAGCAGTCACTCCGGGACTAGCGGGAGGGGGTATGTCGGGGAGCTGTTTTTT | CASSHSGTSGRGYVGELFF
few | TRBJ2-5 | TRBV20-1 | NA | TGCAGTGCTAGAGATTCGGGTAGCCTATACCAAGAGACCCAGTACTTC | CSARDSGSLYQETQYF
few | TRBJ2-7 | TRBV6-2/TRBV6-3 | NA | TGTGCCAGCAGTTACGCCGACGGCTACGAGCAGTACTTC | CASSYADGYEQYF
NA | TRBJ2-7 | TRBV15 | NA | TGTACCACCAGCAGAGATAATAGGGCAGGGAGAATCCACGAGCAGTACTTC | CTTSRDNRAGRIHEQYF
NA | TRBJ1-2 | TRBV7-9 | TRBD1 | TGTGCCAGCAGCTCCCCCCGGGACAGACTAAACTATGGCTACACCTTC | CASSSPRDRLNYGYTF
many | TRBJ2-1 | TRBV20-1 | TRBD2 | TGCAGTGCTGGAAGCGGGAGACCTTACAATGAGCAGTTCTTC | CSAGSGRPYNEQFF
many | TRBJ2-2 | TRBV6-2/TRBV6-3 | TRBD1 | TGTGCCAGCAGGGGGACAGGCACCGGGGAGCTGTTTTTT | CASRGTGTGELFF
many | TRBJ1-5 | TRBV28 | NA | TGTGCCAGCAGTTTATCAATAGGTCAGCCCCAGCATTTT | CASSLSIGQPQHF
NA | TRBJ1-1 | TRBV20-1 | NA | TGCAGTGCTCGCCCGGGGGGGTGGGACACTGGAGCTTTCTTT | CSARPGGWDTGAFF
many | TRBJ2-2 | TRBV4-2 | NA | TGTGCCAGCAGCTGGGAGGTGGCAAGGCCGAACACCGGGGAGCTGTTTTTT | CASSWEVARPNTGELFF
NA | TRBJ1-1 | TRBV28 | NA | TGTGCGGCGGGGATGGAGAACACTGAAGCTTTCTTT | CAAGMENTEAFF
NA | TRBJ2-5 | TRBV15 | NA | TGTGCCACCAGCAGAGACCGGTCGGAGACCCAGTACTTC | CATSRDRSETQYF
few | TRBJ2-1 | TRBV28 | NA | TGTGCCAGCAGTTTCGTGGACAGAGGCAATGAGCAGTTCTTC | CASSFVDRGNEQFF
many | TRBJ2-1 | TRBV20-1 | TRBD2 | TGCAGTGCTGGAAGCGGGAGGACCTACAATGAGCAGTTCTTC | CSAGSGRTYNEQFF
NA | TRBJ2-7 | TRBV2 | TRBD1 | TGTGCCAGCGGGACAGCATGGCAGTACTTC | CASGTAWQYF
NA | TRBJ2-3 | TRBV29-1 | NA | TGCAGCGTTGAAGATCACGTTAACGGGATAGATACGCAGTATTTT | CSVEDHVNGIDTQYF
few | TRBJ1-3 | TRBV7-6 | NA | TGTGCCAGCAGCTTGCGACCGCCCGGGTTGGGAAACACCATATATTTT | CASSLRPPGLGNTIYF
NA | TRBJ1-5 | TRBV5-1 | NA | TGTGCCAGCAGCTCTTGGCGGAGCCCGGGTGCAAATCAGCCCCAGCATTTT | CASSSWRSPGANQPQHF
NA | TRBJ2-2 | TRBV10-2 | TRBD2 | TGCGCCAGCGAGGCTAGCGGGAGCACCGGGGAGCTGTTTTTT | CASEASGSTGELFF
few | TRBJ1-5 | TRBV5-8 | TRBD1 | TGTGCCAGCAGCTCGTTGGGGAGGGGGCTTAGCAATCAGCCCCAGCATTTT | CASSSLGRGLSNQPQHF
few | TRBJ1-5 | TRBV20-1 | NA | TGCAGTGCTAGGGAGTGGGCTGATCAGCCCCAGCATTTT | CSAREWADQPQHF
few | TRBJ1-2 | TRBV20-1 | NA | TGCAGTGCAGACAACAGGACTCGGAGTGGCTACACCTTC | CSADNRTRSGYTF